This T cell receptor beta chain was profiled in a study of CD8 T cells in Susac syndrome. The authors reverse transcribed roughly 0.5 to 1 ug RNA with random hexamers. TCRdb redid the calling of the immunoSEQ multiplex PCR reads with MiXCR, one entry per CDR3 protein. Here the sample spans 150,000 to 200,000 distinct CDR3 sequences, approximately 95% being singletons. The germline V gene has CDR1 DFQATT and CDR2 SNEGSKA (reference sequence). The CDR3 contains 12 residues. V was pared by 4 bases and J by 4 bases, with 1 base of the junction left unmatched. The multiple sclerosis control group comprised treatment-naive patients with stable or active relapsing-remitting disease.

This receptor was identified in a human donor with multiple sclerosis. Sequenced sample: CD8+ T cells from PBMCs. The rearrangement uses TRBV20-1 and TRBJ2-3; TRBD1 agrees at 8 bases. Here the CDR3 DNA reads TGCAGTGCTACGGACAGGGCAGATACGCAGTATTTT. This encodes CSATDRADTQYF.